One sample yielded the 18 T cell receptor beta chains listed below, sequenced in a study of T cells in women clearing cervical HPV infection. The protocol was immunoSEQ multiplex PCR, while the TCRdb copy is restricted to in-frame clones and leaves out a portion. This table lists roughly 35,000 clones. Sequencing input: blood buffy coat. These TCRs come from a woman aged 18 to 75 with a cervical HPV16 infection that either progressed to CIN3+ or cleared (not recorded which).

With regard to this clone: The observed sequence ends 3 residues before the CDR3 terminus, with the missing tail filled in from the germline J gene. V gene TRBV28 combines with J gene TRBJ2-5; D might be TRBD1 (6 bases). V gave up 7 bases and J gave up 6 bases, with 21 bases separating them. This CDR3 comprises 15 residues. Germline-derived CDR1 and CDR2 are MDHEN and SYDVKM. Partial CDR3 DNA: TGTGCCAGCATCCAAAGGGGCAGGGGCAGCCAGACC. Translation: CASIQRGRGSQT. From start to end, the CDR3 is CASIQRGRGSQTQYF.

Note on this clone: The read ends 3 residues before the CDR3 terminus; that terminus is restored from the germline J gene. This chain joins TRBV20-1 and TRBJ1-5; D is possibly TRBD1 (5 bases). Germline V CDR1 and CDR2: DFQATT, SNEGSKA (reference sequence). Trimming stripped 6 bases from V and 2 bases from J, with 14 bases between. The CDR3 covers 14 residues. CDR3 DNA (partial): TGCAGTGCCGGGGGGGGATTTGGCAATCAGCCC. Its translation is CSAGGGFGNQP. The complete CDR3 reads CSAGGGFGNQPQHF.

About this clone: The read ends 3 residues shy of where the CDR3 ends; the end is completed using the germline J gene. This rearrangement joins TRBV6-2 or TRBV6-3 to TRBJ2-7; TRBD2 matches 14 bases. Germline V lookup: CDR1 MNHEY, CDR2 SVGEGT. Germline trimming cut 6 bases from V and 2 bases from J; bases unmatched to any gene: 6. The CDR3 extends over 16 amino acids. The CDR3 region is CASSRGTSGRAYEQYF. The CDR3 bases that were read are TGTGCCAGCAGCCGGGGGACTAGCGGGAGAGCCTACGAG.

Of note for this clone: The read is 3 residues too short to cover the CDR3 end, so that end is filled in from the germline J gene. V is TRBV20-1 and J is TRBJ1-5, with 7 bases identical to TRBD1. The ends lost 7 bases at V and 1 base at J; junction bases unmatched: 4. This CDR3 has 13 residues. The germline gives CDR1 DFQATT, CDR2 SNEGSKA (reference sequence). The CDR3 loop reads CSVKTGSNQPQHF. CDR3 bases read: TGCAGTGTTAAGACAGGGAGCAATCAGCCC.

As to this clone: Read coverage stops 3 residues before the CDR3 terminus; the germline J gene supplies the remainder. The rearrangement links TRBV19 to TRBJ2-5; D not resolved. Germline V gives CDR1 LNHDA, CDR2 SQIVND (reference sequence). V lost 3 bases and J 5 bases, leaving 10 bases between the germline ends. The CDR3 is made up of 13 amino acids. Partial CDR3 DNA: TGTGCCAGTAGTATCAAGGGTTGGGAGACC. Its translation: CASSIKGWET. The whole CDR3 sequence reads CASSIKGWETQYF.

On this clone itself: The read halts 3 residues ahead of the CDR3 end, with the missing end drawn from the germline J gene. This chain uses TRBV6-1 with TRBJ1-2; D unclear. There are 15 residues in the CDR3. From germline, CDR1 is MNHNS and CDR2 SASEGT. Deletions cut 0 bases from V and 2 bases from J, with 10 bases between. CDR3 region: CASSEALQANYGYTF. The CDR3 bases that were read are TGTGCCAGCAGTGAAGCGCTCCAGGCCAACTATGGC.

The CDR3 loop is CASSRWGGPNQPQHF. The CDR3 bases that were read are TGTGCCAGCAGCCGGTGGGGGGGTCCCAATCAGCCC. This rearrangement joins TRBV5-8 to TRBJ1-5; D is perhaps TRBD1 (5 bases). The read ends 3 residues before the CDR3 terminus; that terminus is restored from the germline J gene. Per the germline V gene, CDR1 is SGHTS and CDR2 is YDEGEE. This CDR3 contains 15 residues. V was pared by 4 bases and J by 3 bases, with 14 bases between.

A note on this clone: The read ends 3 residues early relative to the CDR3; the germline J gene fills the gap. The V and J genes are TRBV7-3 and TRBJ1-6, with D tentatively TRBD1 (6 bases). The germline V gene has CDR1 SGHTA and CDR2 FQGTGA. Between the trimmed V and J ends, which lost 5 bases and 8 bases, there was a span of 16 bases. The CDR3 sequence is 15 residues long. The CDR3 loop reads CASSRTGQNYSPLHF. Partial CDR3 DNA: TGTGCCAGCAGCCGAACAGGGCAGAACTATTCACCC.

Worth noting for this clone: The read finishes 3 residues shy of the CDR3 end, and the germline J gene is used to complete it. This chain joins TRBV5-1 and TRBJ2-7, with 7 bases fitting TRBD1. Trimming took 4 bases from V and 3 from J; bases not matched to a gene: 10. The CDR3 has 15 residues. Germline loops: CDR1 SGHRS, CDR2 YFSETQ. The CDR3 here is CASSTTGVSSYEQYF. The CDR3 DNA, read in part, is TGCGCCAGCAGCACCACAGGGGTATCCAGCTACGAG.

CDR3 protein: CASSLYNSPLHF. CDR3 bases read: TGTGCCTCCTCCCTTTATAATTCACCC. The V call is TRBV7-6, the J call TRBJ1-6; D not resolved. Read coverage stops 3 residues before the CDR3 terminus; the germline J gene supplies the remainder. Trimming took off 11 bases at V and 4 bases at J, with 9 bases between the two ends. Germline values: CDR1 SGHVS, CDR2 FNYEAQ. This CDR3 is 12 amino acids long.

In regard to this clone: The observed sequence ends 3 residues before the CDR3 terminus, with the missing tail filled in from the germline J gene. This chain uses TRBV27 with TRBJ2-1, with D possibly being TRBD2 (6 bases). The CDR3 loop spans 15 amino acids. Germline loops: CDR1 MNHEY, CDR2 SMNVEV (reference sequence). Trimming cost V 5 bases and J 0 bases, with 11 bases left between them. The part of the CDR3 DNA that was read is TGTGCCAGCAGTAGCGCGGGATACTCCTACAATGAG. Translating gives CASSSAGYSYNE. The full CDR3 is CASSSAGYSYNEQFF.

In the case of this clone: The CDR3 end lies 3 residues beyond the end of the read and is filled in from the germline J gene. The chain employs TRBV7-9 and TRBJ1-1; TRBD1 matches at 8 bases. The J segment lost 0 bases and the V segment lost 4 bases, leaving 4 bases of the junction unmatched. The V gene's germline CDR1 is SEHNR and CDR2 FQNEAQ (reference sequence). This CDR3 region has 15 residues. The CDR3 region is CASSYGQGMNTEAFF. The covered CDR3 bases are TGTGCCAGCAGCTATGGACAGGGAATGAACACTGAA.

For this clone: The observed sequence ends 3 residues before the CDR3 terminus, with the missing tail filled in from the germline J gene. The chain recombines TRBV12-5 with TRBJ1-1; perhaps TRBD1 as D (6 bases). V was cut by 4 bases and J by 3 bases, with 15 bases left in between. CDR1 is LGHNT and CDR2 is FRNRAP in the germline V gene. This CDR3 region has 15 residues. The CDR3 loop reads CASGYLTGGDTEAFF. The part of the CDR3 DNA that was read is TGTGCTAGTGGTTACCTGACAGGAGGGGACACTGAA.

With respect to this clone: The read terminates 3 residues ahead of where the CDR3 ends, so the germline J gene completes it. The chain couples TRBV5-1 to TRBJ1-6; TRBD1 matches 9 bases. With 7 bases clipped from V and 3 bases from J, the junction kept 14 bases outside the gene matches. CDR1 is SGHRS, CDR2 YFSETQ, per germline. The CDR3 has 18 amino acids. The CDR3 DNA, read in part, is TGCGCCAGCTCGACCGGGACAGGGAATTTGTTCTATAATTCACCC. Translation: CASSTGTGNLFYNSP. The entire CDR3 is CASSTGTGNLFYNSPLHF.

Of note for this clone: The read comes to an end 3 residues before the CDR3 does, leaving the germline J gene to fill in the end. The rearrangement links TRBV20-1 to TRBJ2-7, with TRBD2 matching 11 bases. The germline V gene encodes CDR1 DFQATT and CDR2 SNEGSKA (reference sequence). Unmatched junction bases numbered 4, after V lost 3 bases and J lost 0 bases. This CDR3 has 15 amino acids. CDR3 amino acids: CSASLAGGLSYEQYF. The CDR3 DNA, read in part, is TGCAGTGCTAGCCTAGCGGGGGGACTCTCCTACGAG.

CDR3 DNA (partial): TGTGCCACCAGTGGCCAGATCCAAGAGACC. Translated, it gives CATSGQIQET. The whole CDR3 protein reads CATSGQIQETQYF. This chain links TRBV24-1 with TRBJ2-5; D uncertain. The CDR3 end lies 3 residues beyond the end of the read and is filled in from the germline J gene. Germline V gives CDR1 KGHDR, CDR2 SFDVKD. The CDR3 is 13 residues long. Trimming shortened V by 5 bases and J by 1 base, and 7 bases separated the two germline ends.

This clone is medium-sized by frequency. The read is 3 residues too short to cover the CDR3 end, so that end is filled in from the germline J gene. This rearrangement joins TRBV6-2 or TRBV6-3 to TRBJ1-4, with 7 bases aligning to TRBD1. V was pared by 2 bases and J by 8 bases, with 8 bases of the junction left unmatched. This CDR3 region has 15 residues. Germline CDR1 MNHEY, CDR2 SVGEGT. The CDR3: CASSYTSTGSEKLFF. CDR3 bases read: TGTGCCAGCAGTTACACTTCGACAGGGAGCGAAAAA.

Details on this clone: The CDR3 end falls 3 residues outside the read, so it is completed with the germline J gene. The chain has TRBV7-9 and TRBJ1-6, with TRBD1 matching 7 bases. V gave up 2 bases and J gave up 7 bases; unmatched junction bases: 5. This CDR3 spans 15 amino acids. The germline gives CDR1 SEHNR, CDR2 FQNEAQ (reference sequence). The CDR3 sequence: CASSLTGQPNSPLHF. The CDR3 DNA, read in part, is TGTGCCAGCAGCTTAACGGGACAGCCAAATTCACCC.